This T cell receptor beta chain was captured in a study of cytotoxic CD8 clonotypes in ibrutinib-treated CLL. The CDR3 totals 15 residues. Between the trimmed V and J ends, which lost 4 bases and 0 bases, there was a span of 10 bases. Germline V gene sequence: CDR1 SNHLY, CDR2 FYNNEI. TCRdb keeps only in-frame clones here, not all; method: immunoSEQ multiplex PCR. The sample contains roughly 24,000 clones, less than 80% of which appear only once. This sequence was found in a human donor with chronic lymphocytic leukemia. This chain joins TRBV2 and TRBJ2-1; tentative D call: TRBD1 (5 bases). The starting material was PBMCs, obtained before ibrutinib treatment. CDR3 protein: CASSGGGRSYNEQFF. Written as DNA, the CDR3 is TGTGCCAGCAGTGGGGGCGGCCGCTCCTACAATGAGCAGTTCTTC.